This passage covers 11 T cell receptor beta chains from one sample sequenced in a study of Graves' ophthalmopathy and Graves' hyperthyroidism. The authors amplified TCR beta CDR3 regions from RNA transcripts. First-round RT-PCR used HTBI primers; second-round multiplex PCR followed. In TCRdb, the multiplex PCR reads were re-called with MiXCR into one record per CDR3 protein. The table includes 620,000 or so distinct CDR3 sequences, 20% to 25% detected once. Sequenced input: peripheral blood. The source is a woman under 30 with stable Graves' hyperthyroidism. Some clones in this sample may be carry-over from other donors' samples.

This clonotype occurred many times. The chain employs TRBV12-3 or TRBV12-4 and TRBJ1-1; the D is unclear. Trimming cost V 0 bases and J 0 bases, with 8 bases left between them. The CDR3 contains 15 residues. In nucleotides, the CDR3 is TGTGCCAGCAGTTTAGCGCCGGGGATGAACACTGAAGCTTTCTTT. This sequence encodes CASSLAPGMNTEAFF.

This clonotype appeared many times. V gene TRBV6-1 combines with J gene TRBJ1-2; no firm D call. V was cut by 3 bases and J by 0 bases, with 11 bases left in between. CDR1 and CDR2 from the germline V gene are MNHNS and SASEGT. This CDR3 contains 15 residues. In nucleotides, the CDR3 is TGTGCCAGCAGTGATTCCAGACGGGCTAACTATGGCTACACCTTC. Its protein is CASSDSRRANYGYTF.

This clonotype appeared many times. The V and J genes are TRBV10-3 and TRBJ2-7; 8 bases are a match to TRBD1. The germline gives CDR1 ENHRY, CDR2 SYGVKD. The V and J ends lost 0 bases and 0 bases, in that order; junction bases with no gene match: 1. The CDR3 is made up of 15 amino acids. Here the CDR3 DNA reads TGTGCCATCAGTGAGTCGGGACAGGACTCCTACGAGCAGTACTTC. It is translated as CAISESGQDSYEQYF.

This clonotype showed up many times. The V gene is TRBV11-2, the J gene TRBJ1-5; 10 bases fit TRBD1. V shed 5 bases, J shed 7 bases, and the junction held 11 bases outside the gene matches. Looked up from germline, CDR1 is SGHAT and CDR2 is FQNNGV. The CDR3 length is 16 residues. The CDR3 coding sequence is TGTGCCAGCAGCGCCCCGGGACAGGGGATTTCGCAGCCCCAGCATTTT. Translating it yields CASSAPGQGISQPQHF.

This clonotype was detected ten times or more. The CDR3 DNA follows: TGTGCCAGCAGCGTAGATCGGAGTCGGACCGGGGAGCTGTTTTTT. Amino acids: CASSVDRSRTGELFF. This sequence joins TRBV9 and TRBJ2-2; D not certain. The CDR3 is made up of 15 amino acids. Germline CDR1 SGDLS, CDR2 YYNGEE. V was pared by 0 bases and J by 5 bases, with 11 bases between.

CDR3 region: CSAWVGGLAFF. The CDR3 nucleotides read TGCAGTGCCTGGGTGGGGGGGTTGGCTTTCTTT. The genes are TRBV20-1 and TRBJ1-1, with D tentatively TRBD1 (5 bases). V was shortened by 6 bases and J by 11 bases, with 16 bases between the two germline ends. This CDR3 is 11 amino acids long. Germline V gene sequence: CDR1 DFQATT, CDR2 SNEGSKA (reference sequence).

This clonotype was found once. The chain couples TRBV5-1 to TRBJ1-5; unclear D gene. The length of the CDR3 is 14 residues. Germline values: CDR1 SGHRS, CDR2 YFSETQ. Trimming took off 0 bases at V and 6 bases at J, with 10 bases between the two ends. CDR3 region: CASSLGEVPQPQHF. For the CDR3, the DNA is TGCGCCAGCAGCTTGGGGGAGGTACCTCAGCCCCAGCATTTT.

With regard to this clonotype: Given a much more abundant clone one base away, this may be a read error. The chain uses TRBV11-2 and TRBJ1-1; the match to TRBD1 covers 10 bases. CDR1 SGHAT and CDR2 FQNNGV come from the germline V gene. This CDR3 region has 16 residues. In DNA form, the CDR3 reads TGTGCCAGCAGCGCACGGACAGGGGGGAAGGCCACTGAAGCTTGCTTT. Amino acid sequence: CASSARTGGKATEACF.

In this sample, this clonotype turned up many times. CDR3 DNA: TGCAGTGCTAGAGTCAGCGGGGGGGCGAAGCAGTACTTC. It is translated as CSARVSGGAKQYF. The gene calls are TRBV20-1 and TRBJ2-7; 10 positions agree with TRBD2. Germline values: CDR1 DFQATT, CDR2 SNEGSKA (reference sequence). V shed 1 base and J 8 bases; nucleotides not matched to a gene: 5. This CDR3 is built from 13 residues.

The sample holds a few counts of this clonotype. CDR3: CASSVRTSGGAAYEQYF. The CDR3 nucleotides read TGTGCCAGCAGCGTTCGGACTAGCGGGGGGGCCGCCTACGAGCAGTACTTC. V gene TRBV11-2 combines with J gene TRBJ2-7; TRBD2 matches 15 bases. CDR1 is SGHAT and CDR2 is FQNNGV in the germline V gene. V shed 5 bases, J shed 2 bases, and the junction held 7 bases outside the gene matches. The CDR3 loop spans 17 amino acids.

In its sample, this clonotype was seen a few times. The chain recombines TRBV29-1 with TRBJ2-7, with TRBD1 identical over 10 bases. With 4 bases clipped from V and 4 bases from J, the junction kept 7 bases outside the gene matches. The CDR3 loop spans 14 amino acids. The germline V gene encodes CDR1 SQVTM and CDR2 ANQGSEA. In DNA form, the CDR3 reads TGCAGCGTTGGGGGGACAGGGGCACTATACGAGCAGTACTTC. It encodes CSVGGTGALYEQYF.